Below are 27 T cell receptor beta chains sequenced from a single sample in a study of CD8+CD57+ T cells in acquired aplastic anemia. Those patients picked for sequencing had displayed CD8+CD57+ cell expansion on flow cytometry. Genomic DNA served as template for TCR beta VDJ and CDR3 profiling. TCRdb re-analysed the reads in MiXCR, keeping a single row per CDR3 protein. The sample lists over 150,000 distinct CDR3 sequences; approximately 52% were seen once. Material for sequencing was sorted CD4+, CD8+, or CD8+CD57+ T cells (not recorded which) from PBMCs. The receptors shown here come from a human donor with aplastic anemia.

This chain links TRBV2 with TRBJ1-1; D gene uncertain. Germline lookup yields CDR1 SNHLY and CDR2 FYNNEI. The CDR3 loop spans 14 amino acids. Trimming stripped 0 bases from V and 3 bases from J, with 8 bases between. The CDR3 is CASSEAWVDTEAFF. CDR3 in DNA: TGTGCCAGCAGTGAAGCGTGGGTGGACACTGAAGCTTTCTTT.

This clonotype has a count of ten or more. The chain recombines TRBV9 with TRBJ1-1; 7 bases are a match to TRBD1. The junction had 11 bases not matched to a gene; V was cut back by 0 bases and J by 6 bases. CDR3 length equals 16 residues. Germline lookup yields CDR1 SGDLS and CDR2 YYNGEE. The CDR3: CASSVGAVRGSAEAFF. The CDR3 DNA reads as TGTGCCAGCAGCGTAGGGGCGGTCAGGGGGAGCGCTGAAGCTTTCTTT.

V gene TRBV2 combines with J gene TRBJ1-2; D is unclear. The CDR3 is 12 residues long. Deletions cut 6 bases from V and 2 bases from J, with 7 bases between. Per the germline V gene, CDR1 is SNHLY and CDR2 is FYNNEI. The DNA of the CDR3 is TGTGCCAGCAGGGACTTAAACTATGGCTACACCTTC. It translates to CASRDLNYGYTF.

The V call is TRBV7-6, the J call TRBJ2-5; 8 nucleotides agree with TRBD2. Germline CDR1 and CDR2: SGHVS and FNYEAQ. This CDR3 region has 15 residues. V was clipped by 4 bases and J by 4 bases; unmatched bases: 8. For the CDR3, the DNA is TGTGCCAGCAGCTCTCTGGCGGGGGGATCAGAGACCCAGTACTTC. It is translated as CASSSLAGGSETQYF.

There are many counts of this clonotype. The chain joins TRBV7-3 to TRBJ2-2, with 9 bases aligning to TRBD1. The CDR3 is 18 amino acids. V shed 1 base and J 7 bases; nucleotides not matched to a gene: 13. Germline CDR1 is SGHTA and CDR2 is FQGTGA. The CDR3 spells CASSLRDRDLLLHGELFF. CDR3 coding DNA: TGTGCCAGCAGCTTAAGGGACAGGGACTTACTTCTTCACGGGGAGCTGTTTTTT.

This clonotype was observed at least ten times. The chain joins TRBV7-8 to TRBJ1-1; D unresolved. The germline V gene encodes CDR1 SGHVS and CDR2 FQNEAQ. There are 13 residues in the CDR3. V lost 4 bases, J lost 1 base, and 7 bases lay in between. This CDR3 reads CASSYAGNTEAFF. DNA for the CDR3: TGTGCCAGCAGCTACGCAGGGAACACTGAAGCTTTCTTT.

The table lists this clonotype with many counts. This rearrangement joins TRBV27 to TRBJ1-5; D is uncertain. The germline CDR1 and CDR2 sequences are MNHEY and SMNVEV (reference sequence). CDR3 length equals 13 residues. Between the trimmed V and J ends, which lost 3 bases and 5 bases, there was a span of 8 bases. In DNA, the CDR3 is TGTGCCAGCAGTTTCGGGCACCATCAGCCCCAGCATTTT. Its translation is CASSFGHHQPQHF.

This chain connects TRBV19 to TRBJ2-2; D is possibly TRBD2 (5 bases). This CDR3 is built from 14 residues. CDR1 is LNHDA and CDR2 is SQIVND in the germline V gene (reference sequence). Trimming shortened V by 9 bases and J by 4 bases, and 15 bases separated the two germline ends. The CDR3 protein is CASRVAWSTGELFF. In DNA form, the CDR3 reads TGTGCCAGCAGAGTAGCGTGGAGCACCGGGGAGCTGTTTTTT. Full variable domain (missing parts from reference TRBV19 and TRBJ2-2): DGGITQSPKYLFRKEGQNVTLSCEQNLNHDAMYWYRQDPGQGLRLIYYSQIVNDFQKGDIAEGYSVSREKKESFPLTVTSAQKNPTAFYLCASRVAWSTGELFFGEGSRLTVL.

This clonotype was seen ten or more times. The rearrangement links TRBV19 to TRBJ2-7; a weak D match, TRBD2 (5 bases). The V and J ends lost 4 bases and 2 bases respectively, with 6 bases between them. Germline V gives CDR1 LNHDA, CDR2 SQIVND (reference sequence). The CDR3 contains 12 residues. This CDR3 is CASSNGAYEQYF. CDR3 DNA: TGTGCCAGTAGTAACGGGGCCTACGAGCAGTACTTC.

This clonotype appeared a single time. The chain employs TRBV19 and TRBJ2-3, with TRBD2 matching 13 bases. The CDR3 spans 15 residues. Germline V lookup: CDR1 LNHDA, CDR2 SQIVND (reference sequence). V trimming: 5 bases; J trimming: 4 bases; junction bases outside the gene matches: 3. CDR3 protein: CASSLLAGGPDTQYF. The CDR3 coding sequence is TGTGCCAGTAGTCTACTAGCGGGGGGGCCAGATACGCAGTATTTT.

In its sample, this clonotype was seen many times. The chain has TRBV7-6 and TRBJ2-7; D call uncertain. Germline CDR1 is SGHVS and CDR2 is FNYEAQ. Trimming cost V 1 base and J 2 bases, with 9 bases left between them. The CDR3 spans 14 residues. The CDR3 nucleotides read TGTGCCAGCAGCTTAGACGGGTCACCCTACGAGCAGTACTTC. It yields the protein CASSLDGSPYEQYF.

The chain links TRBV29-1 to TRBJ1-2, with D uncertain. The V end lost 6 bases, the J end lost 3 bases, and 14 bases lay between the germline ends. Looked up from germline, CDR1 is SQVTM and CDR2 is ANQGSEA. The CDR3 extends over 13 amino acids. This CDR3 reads CSVATPHYYGYTF. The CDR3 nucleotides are TGCAGCGTGGCAACACCGCACTACTATGGCTACACCTTC.

The CDR3 DNA sequence: TGTGCCAGTAGTAGTTCCGGGACAGGGTCCGACGAGCAGTACTTC. Protein product: CASSSSGTGSDEQYF. This rearrangement joins TRBV19 to TRBJ2-7, with 9 bases matching TRBD1. The CDR3 extends over 15 amino acids. The junction had 9 bases not matched to a gene; V was cut back by 4 bases and J by 5 bases. The germline CDR1 and CDR2 sequences are LNHDA and SQIVND (reference sequence).

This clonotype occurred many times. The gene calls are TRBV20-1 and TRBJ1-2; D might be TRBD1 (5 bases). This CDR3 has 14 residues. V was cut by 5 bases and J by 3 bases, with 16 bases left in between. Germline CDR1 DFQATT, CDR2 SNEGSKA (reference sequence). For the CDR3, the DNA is TGCAGTGCTCAGGCAGGCAGGGAGGACTATGGCTACACCTTC. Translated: CSAQAGREDYGYTF.

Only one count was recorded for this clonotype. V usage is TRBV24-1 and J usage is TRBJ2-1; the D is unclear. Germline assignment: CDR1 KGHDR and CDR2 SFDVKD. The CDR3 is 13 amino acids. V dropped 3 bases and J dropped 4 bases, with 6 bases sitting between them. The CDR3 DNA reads TGTGCCACCAGTGATCTCCAGTACAATGAGCAGTTCTTC. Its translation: CATSDLQYNEQFF.

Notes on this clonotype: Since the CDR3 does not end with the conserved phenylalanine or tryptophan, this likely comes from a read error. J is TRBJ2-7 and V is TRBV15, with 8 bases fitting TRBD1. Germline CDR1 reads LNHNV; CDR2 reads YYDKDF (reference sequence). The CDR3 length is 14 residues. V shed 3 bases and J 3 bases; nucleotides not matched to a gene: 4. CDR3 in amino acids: CATSRGQVLYEQYS. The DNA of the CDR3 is TGTGCCACCAGCAGGGGACAGGTCCTCTACGAGCAGTACTCC.

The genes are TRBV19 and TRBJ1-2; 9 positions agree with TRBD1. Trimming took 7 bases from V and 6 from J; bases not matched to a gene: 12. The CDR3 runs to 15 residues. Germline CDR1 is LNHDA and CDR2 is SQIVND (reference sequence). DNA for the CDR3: TGTGCCAGTAAGGTCGCCGGGACAGGGAGTGATGGCTACACCTTC. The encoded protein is CASKVAGTGSDGYTF.

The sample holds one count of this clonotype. This chain's CDR3 is CASSSPQGVAAGELFF. The CDR3 DNA sequence: TGTGCCAGCAGCTCCCCTCAGGGGGTGGCGGCCGGGGAGCTGTTTTTT. V is TRBV11-2 and J is TRBJ2-2; 7 bases fit TRBD1. J gave up 6 bases and V 4 bases, and 11 bases lay outside the gene matches. The length of the CDR3 is 16 residues. The germline CDR1 and CDR2 sequences are SGHAT and FQNNGV. The variable domain in full, with the rest retrieved from reference TRBV11-2 and TRBJ2-2, is EAGVAQSPRYKIIEKRQSVAFWCNPISGHATLYWYQQILGQGPKLLIQFQNNGVVDDSQLPKDRFSAERLKGVDSTLKIQPAKLEDSAVYLCASSSPQGVAAGELFFGEGSRLTVL.

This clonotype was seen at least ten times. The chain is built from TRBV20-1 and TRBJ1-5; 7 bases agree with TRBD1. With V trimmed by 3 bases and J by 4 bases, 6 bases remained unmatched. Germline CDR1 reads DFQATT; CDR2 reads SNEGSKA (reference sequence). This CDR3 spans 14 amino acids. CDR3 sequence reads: CSARGDSLNQPQHF. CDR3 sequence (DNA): TGCAGTGCTAGGGGGGACAGCTTGAATCAGCCCCAGCATTTT.

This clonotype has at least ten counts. The CDR3, as DNA: TGTGCCAGCAGCCGGTTGGGGGAAAGCACTGGGGCCAACGTCCTGACTTTC. Amino acid sequence: CASSRLGESTGANVLTF. The chain joins TRBV4-2 to TRBJ2-6; possibly TRBD1 or TRBD2 for D (5 bases each). The CDR3 has 17 amino acids. The V end was cut by 4 bases, the J end by 2 bases, with 15 bases between. Germline CDR1 is LGHNA and CDR2 is YNFKEQ.

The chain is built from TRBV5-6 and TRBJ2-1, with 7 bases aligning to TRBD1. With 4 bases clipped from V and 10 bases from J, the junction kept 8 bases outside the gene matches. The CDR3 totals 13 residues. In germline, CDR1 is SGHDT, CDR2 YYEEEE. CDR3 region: CASSASGTAEQFF. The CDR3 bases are TGTGCCAGCAGCGCGTCCGGGACAGCGGAGCAGTTCTTC.

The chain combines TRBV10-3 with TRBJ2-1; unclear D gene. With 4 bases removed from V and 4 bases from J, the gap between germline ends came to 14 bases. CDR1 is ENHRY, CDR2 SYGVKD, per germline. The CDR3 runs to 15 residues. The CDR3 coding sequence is TGTGCCATCAGTGGGGATCGACCTAGTTACAATGAGCAGTTCTTC. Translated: CAISGDRPSYNEQFF.

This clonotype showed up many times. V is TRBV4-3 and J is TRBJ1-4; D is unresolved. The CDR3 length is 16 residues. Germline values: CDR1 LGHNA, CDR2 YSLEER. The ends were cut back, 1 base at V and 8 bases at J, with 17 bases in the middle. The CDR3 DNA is TGCGCCAGCAGCCAAGGGCGAGAGGGAACAGTAGAAAAACTGTTTTTT. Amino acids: CASSQGREGTVEKLFF.

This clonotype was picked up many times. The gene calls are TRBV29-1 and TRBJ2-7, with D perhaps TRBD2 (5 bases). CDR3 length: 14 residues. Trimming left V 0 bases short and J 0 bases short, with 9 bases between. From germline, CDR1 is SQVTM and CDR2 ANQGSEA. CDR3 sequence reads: CSVEDSRGSYEQYF. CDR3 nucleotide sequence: TGCAGCGTTGAAGATAGTCGGGGCTCCTACGAGCAGTACTTC.

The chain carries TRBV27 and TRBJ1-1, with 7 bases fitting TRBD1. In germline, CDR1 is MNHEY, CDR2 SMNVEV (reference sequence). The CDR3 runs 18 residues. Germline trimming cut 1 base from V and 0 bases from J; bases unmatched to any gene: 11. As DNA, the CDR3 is TGTGCCAGCAGTTTATTCTATCGCGTCAGGGGGGTGAACACTGAAGCTTTCTTT. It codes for CASSLFYRVRGVNTEAFF.

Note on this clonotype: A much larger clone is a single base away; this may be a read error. The CDR3 sequence is CASSLGNEELFF. The CDR3 coding sequence is TGTGCCAGCAGCTTGGGTAATGAAGAACTGTTTTTT. The J gene is TRBJ1-4, the V gene TRBV13; no reliable D call. The CDR3 has 12 residues. Germline CDR1 and CDR2: PRHDT and FYEKMQ (reference sequence).

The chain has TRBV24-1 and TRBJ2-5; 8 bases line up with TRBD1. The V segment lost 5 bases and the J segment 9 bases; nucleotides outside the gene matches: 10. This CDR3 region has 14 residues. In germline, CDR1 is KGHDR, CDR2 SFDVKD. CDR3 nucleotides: TGTGCCACCAGTGGGGGACAGGAAACATTGGCCCAGTACTTC. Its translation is CATSGGQETLAQYF.